The T cell receptor (beta chain) described here comes from a study of early T cells in non-severe SARS-CoV-2 infection. This clonotype was observed a handful of times. The length of the CDR3 is 13 residues. The germline gives CDR1 MNHEY, CDR2 SVGAGI. V lost 2 bases and J 5 bases, leaving 9 bases between the germline ends. As part of library construction, unique molecular identifiers were attached to individual cDNA molecules. TCRdb redid the calling of the 5' RACE reads with MiXCR, one entry per CDR3 protein. The data show 70,000 to 85,000 distinct CDR3 sequences, 12% seen once. Specimen: whole blood. The gene calls are TRBV6-5 and TRBJ1-1; no definite D call. The receptor's source is an adult who was a healthcare worker with PCR-confirmed SARS-CoV-2 infection or an uninfected control (not recorded which). In DNA form, the CDR3 reads TGTGCCAGCAGTTACGGTAGGGATACTGAAGCTTTCTTT. Translating it yields CASSYGRDTEAFF.